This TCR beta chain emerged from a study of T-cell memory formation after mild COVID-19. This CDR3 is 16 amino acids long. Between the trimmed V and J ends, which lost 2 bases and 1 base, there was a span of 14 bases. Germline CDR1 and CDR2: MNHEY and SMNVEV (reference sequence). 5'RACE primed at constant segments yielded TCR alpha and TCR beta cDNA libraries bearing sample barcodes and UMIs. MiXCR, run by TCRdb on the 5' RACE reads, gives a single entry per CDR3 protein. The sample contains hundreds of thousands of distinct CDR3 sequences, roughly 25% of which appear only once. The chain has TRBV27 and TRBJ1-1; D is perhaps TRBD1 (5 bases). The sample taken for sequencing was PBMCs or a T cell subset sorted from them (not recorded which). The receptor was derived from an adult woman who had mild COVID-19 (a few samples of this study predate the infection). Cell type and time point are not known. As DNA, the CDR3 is TGTGCCAGCAGTTTAAACGGGGCCGGGGGGAACACTGAAGCTTTCTTT. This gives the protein CASSLNGAGGNTEAFF.